This paragraph reports one T cell receptor beta chain. Its target is not known. The T cell receptor alpha and beta CDR3 regions were amplified from mRNA by semiquantitative ARM-PCR. Exponential amplification used communal superprimers after tagged nested gene-specific primers in ARM-PCR. Nested primers were removed by exonuclease before the second PCR round. MiXCR, applied by TCRdb to the multiplex PCR reads, yields one record per CDR3 protein. The sample includes about 13,000 distinct CDR3 sequences, around 64% of them seen just once. The data derive from a study of relationships among human T cell subsets. With V trimmed by 3 bases and J by 1 base, 3 bases remained unmatched. Germline CDR1 KGHSH, CDR2 LQKENI. The CDR3 is 15 amino acids. The Th1 cells were the flow-through after CD25, CD56 and CD294 bead selections. Study-wide findings and caveats: Substantial CDR3 sharing among Th1, Th2 and regulatory cells suggested stochastic fate choice. The seven subsets showed no significant differences in gene usage or CDR3 length. Over 50% of CD8+ cytotoxic sequences were in clones over 100 reads; regulatory and Th2 had few.

V is TRBV18 and J is TRBJ1-1, with TRBD1 identical over 9 bases. The source of this sequence is a middle-aged man in good health. Sequenced input: CD4+ Th1 cells sorted from blood. Here the CDR3 DNA reads TGTGCCAGCTCACCTAAACAGGGGGCGAACACTGAAGCTTTCTTT. Protein product: CASSPKQGANTEAFF.